This T cell receptor beta chain was obtained from a study of blood T cell repertoires in COVID-19. Clones were read by immunoSEQ multiplex PCR, and TCRdb kept only the in-frame ones, dropping some. This sample has fewer than 350,000 clones, with about nine tenths found just once. V dropped 2 bases and J dropped 1 base, with 8 bases sitting between them. The CDR3 is 14 amino acids. Looked up from germline, CDR1 is MGHRA and CDR2 is YSYEKL. Sequencing was done on a sample of peripheral blood. The chain couples TRBV4-1 to TRBJ1-1; D is ambiguous. The receptor comes from a woman aged 25 to 39 with COVID-19, enrolled during active disease. In nucleotides, the CDR3 is TGCGCCAGCAGCCAACGGGTTGGGAACACTGAAGCTTTCTTT. This encodes CASSQRVGNTEAFF.